The 32 T cell receptor beta chains presented below share a single source sample, sequenced in a study of blood T cell repertoires in COVID-19. Data came from immunoSEQ multiplex PCR; TCRdb stores just in-frame clones and leaves some out. The sample comprises approximately 68,000 clones, about 86% of which are singletons, and 3.5% to 4.5% rests with the top ten. The sequencing input was peripheral blood. These receptor sequences come from a man aged 45-65 years with active COVID-19.

The chain carries TRBV11-3 and TRBJ2-7; 9 bases are a match to TRBD1. The CDR3 is 16 amino acids. J lost 0 bases, V lost 4 bases, and 7 bases had no gene match. From germline, CDR1 is SGHNT and CDR2 YENEEA. The CDR3 loop is CASSYTGTGISYEQYF. The CDR3 nucleotides read TGTGCCAGCAGCTACACCGGGACAGGGATCTCCTACGAGCAGTACTTC.

V usage is TRBV7-9 and J usage is TRBJ1-4; 8 bases are a match to TRBD1. The CDR3 is made up of 16 amino acids. V lost 1 base, J lost 0 bases, and 1 base stayed unmatched. Per germline, CDR1 SEHNR and CDR2 FQNEAQ (reference sequence). Here the CDR3 DNA reads TGTGCCAGCAGCTTAGACAGGGGGGCAACTAATGAAAAACTGTTTTTT. Translating gives CASSLDRGATNEKLFF.

The rearrangement uses TRBV7-6 and TRBJ2-5; 7 nucleotides agree with TRBD1. After removal of 6 bases from V and 5 bases from J, the junction contained 12 bases not matched to a gene. The CDR3 is 15 residues long. The germline gives CDR1 SGHVS, CDR2 FNYEAQ. CDR3: CASSPTGDAMETQYF. The CDR3 DNA reads as TGTGCCAGCAGTCCCACAGGGGACGCAATGGAGACCCAGTACTTC.

The chain employs TRBV2 and TRBJ1-2; TRBD1 is a possible D gene (6 bases). V was shortened by 2 bases and J by 2 bases, with 6 bases between the two germline ends. Germline CDR1 SNHLY, CDR2 FYNNEI. CDR3 length equals 13 residues. The DNA of the CDR3 is TGTGCCAGCAGTGAACAGGGGAACTATGGCTACACCTTC. It encodes CASSEQGNYGYTF.

This clone showed up just once. The chain is built from TRBV28 and TRBJ1-2; a weak D match, TRBD1 (6 bases). CDR3 size: 13 residues. In germline, CDR1 is MDHEN, CDR2 SYDVKM. The V gene lost 5 bases and the J gene lost 4 bases, with 11 bases spanning the gap. The CDR3 loop reads CASSPTGTYGYTF. The CDR3 DNA reads TGTGCCAGCAGTCCCACAGGGACCTATGGCTACACCTTC.

This clone was seen only a few times. One junction end disagrees with the germline gene, perhaps due to a read error. The chain couples TRBV7-7 to TRBJ1-4, with D perhaps matching TRBD1 (6 bases). From germline, CDR1 is SSHAT and CDR2 FNYEAQ (reference sequence). The CDR3 spans 18 residues. CDR3 protein: CASSPYPRGSATNEKLFF. In DNA, the CDR3 is TGTGCTAGCAGCCCCTACCCCAGGGGATCCGCAACTAATGAAAAACTGTTTTTT.

The V call is TRBV5-5, the J call TRBJ2-7, with 12 bases fitting TRBD1. Germline-derived CDR1 and CDR2 are SGHKS and YYEKEE (reference sequence). Unmatched junction bases numbered 6, after V lost 4 bases and J lost 4 bases. CDR3 length: 15 residues. CDR3 DNA: TGTGCCAGCAGCCGACCGGGACAGGGGGCTTACGAGCAGTACTTC. This gives the protein CASSRPGQGAYEQYF.

The chain joins TRBV4-1 to TRBJ1-2, with 11 bases aligning to TRBD1. This CDR3 has 16 residues. The germline V gene encodes CDR1 MGHRA and CDR2 YSYEKL. J gave up 10 bases and V 4 bases, and 14 bases lay outside the gene matches. CDR3 coding DNA: TGCGCCAGCAGCCCCCCGGACAGGGGGCGGTTTGGGGACTACACCTTC. As protein: CASSPPDRGRFGDYTF.

The rearrangement links TRBV19 to TRBJ2-7, with D possibly being TRBD1 (6 bases). V was pared by 3 bases and J by 7 bases, with 16 bases between. CDR3 length: 14 residues. Germline V gene data show CDR1 as LNHDA and CDR2 as SQIVND (reference sequence). The CDR3 DNA reads as TGTGCCAGTAGTATGTCAGGGGAGTCGTATGAGCAGTACTTC. It yields the protein CASSMSGESYEQYF.

This clone has only a few counts. The rearrangement uses TRBV11-3 and TRBJ2-5; TRBD1 matches at 7 bases. CDR1 and CDR2 (germline): SGHNT, YENEEA. This CDR3 comprises 15 residues. The J segment lost 3 bases and the V segment lost 5 bases, leaving 9 bases of the junction unmatched. CDR3 sequence (DNA): TGTGCCAGCAGCATCCGCCCCGACAGGGAAGAGACCCAGTACTTC. Protein: CASSIRPDREETQYF.

V is TRBV7-3 and J is TRBJ1-2; maybe TRBD1 (6 bases). There are 15 residues in the CDR3. CDR1 is SGHTA, CDR2 FQGTGA, per germline. Trimming took off 5 bases at V and 7 bases at J, with 20 bases between the two ends. The CDR3 DNA is TGTGCCAGCAGCCAAGATCGGGGGGCAAGCTCTGGCTACACCTTC. This codes for CASSQDRGASSGYTF. Using reference TRBV7-3 and TRBJ1-2 for the parts outside the CDR3, the full variable domain is GAGVSQTPSNKVTEKGKYVELRCDPISGHTALYWYRQSLGQGPEFLIYFQGTGAADDSGLPNDRFFAVRPEGSVSTLKIQRTERGDSAVYLCASSQDRGASSGYTFGSGTRLTVV.

This chain connects TRBV19 to TRBJ2-7; the match to TRBD2 covers 14 bases. V was clipped by 6 bases and J by 2 bases; unmatched bases: 3. The CDR3 loop spans 15 amino acids. Germline assignment: CDR1 LNHDA and CDR2 SQIVND (reference sequence). CDR3: CASRPTSGRAYEQYF. CDR3 nucleotide sequence: TGTGCCAGTAGACCGACTAGCGGGAGGGCCTACGAGCAGTACTTC.

The rearrangement links TRBV11-3 to TRBJ2-3; TRBD1 might be the D (6 bases). The V gene's germline CDR1 is SGHNT and CDR2 YENEEA. Trimming stripped 3 bases from V and 5 bases from J, with 6 bases between. The CDR3 is made up of 12 amino acids. CDR3 amino acids: CASSFRGDTQYF. CDR3 coding DNA: TGTGCCAGCAGCTTCAGGGGAGATACGCAGTATTTT.

This CDR3 reads CASSHNRTGFEETQYF. The CDR3 region has the DNA TGTGCCAGCAGCCACAACAGGACAGGGTTTGAAGAGACCCAGTACTTC. The chain combines TRBV11-1 with TRBJ2-5, with TRBD1 identical over 8 bases. J gave up 3 bases and V 5 bases, and 11 bases lay outside the gene matches. CDR1 and CDR2 (germline): SGHAT, FQDESV (reference sequence). The CDR3 totals 16 residues.

V gene TRBV5-1 combines with J gene TRBJ1-1; 9 bases line up with TRBD1. Germline CDR1 SGHRS, CDR2 YFSETQ. The CDR3 consists of 14 residues. V lost 4 bases, J lost 6 bases, and 7 bases stayed unmatched. CDR3 in DNA: TGCGCCAGCAGCCGCACGACAGGGGGGTCTGAAGCTTTCTTT. Translation gives CASSRTTGGSEAFF.

The chain combines TRBV5-8 with TRBJ2-2; 8 bases are a match to TRBD2. From germline, CDR1 is SGHTS and CDR2 YDEGEE. This CDR3 has 15 amino acids. J lost 4 bases, V lost 4 bases, and 6 bases had no gene match. The CDR3 protein is CASSPGTRSTGELFF. The DNA for the CDR3 is TGTGCCAGCAGCCCCGGGACTAGAAGCACCGGGGAGCTGTTTTTT.

The rearrangement joins TRBV24-1 to TRBJ1-2; D is uncertain. V was pared by 5 bases and J by 8 bases, with 17 bases between. Germline V gene sequence: CDR1 KGHDR, CDR2 SFDVKD. The CDR3 loop spans 14 amino acids. The CDR3 region has the DNA TGTGCCACCAGTGCCACCTTCGGACTTCAGGGCTACACCTTC. It encodes CATSATFGLQGYTF.

This clone was counted only a few times. The chain has TRBV30 and TRBJ2-5; TRBD1 matches 7 bases. The V segment lost 2 bases and the J segment 5 bases; nucleotides outside the gene matches: 11. This CDR3 is built from 15 residues. Germline CDR1 GTSNPN, CDR2 SVGIG (reference sequence). CDR3 sequence (DNA): TGTGCCTGGAGTTTCGTCTGGGACAGCGAGGAGACCCAGTACTTC. Encoded protein: CAWSFVWDSEETQYF. The full variable domain, in which reference TRBV30 and TRBJ2-5 provide the parts outside the CDR3, is SQTIHQWPATLVQPVGSPLSLECTVEGTSNPNLYWYRQAAGRGLQLLFYSVGIGQISSEVPQNLSASRPQDRQFILSSKKLLLSDSGFYLCAWSFVWDSEETQYFGPGTRLLVL.

V gene TRBV7-3 combines with J gene TRBJ2-1; 10 nucleotides agree with TRBD2. The CDR3 has 14 amino acids. The ends lost 8 bases at V and 8 bases at J; junction bases unmatched: 9. CDR1 and CDR2 (germline): SGHTA, FQGTGA. The CDR3 protein is CASGSGRFPYEQFF. CDR3 coding DNA: TGTGCCAGCGGTAGCGGGAGGTTTCCGTATGAGCAGTTCTTC.

V is TRBV5-1 and J is TRBJ2-3; 7 bases align to TRBD2. The junction had 13 bases not matched to a gene; V was cut back by 4 bases and J by 2 bases. The germline gives CDR1 SGHRS, CDR2 YFSETQ. The CDR3 loop spans 17 amino acids. CDR3 protein: CASSLISGRLSTDTQYF. CDR3 coding DNA: TGCGCCAGCAGCCTGATTAGCGGGCGGCTCTCCACAGATACGCAGTATTTT. Using reference TRBV5-1 and TRBJ2-3 for the parts outside the CDR3, the full variable domain is KAGVTQTPRYLIKTRGQQVTLSCSPISGHRSVSWYQQTPGQGLQFLFEYFSETQRNKGNFPGRFSGRQFSNSRSEMNVSTLELGDSALYLCASSLISGRLSTDTQYFGPGTRLTVL.

V and J are TRBV18 and TRBJ2-5; maybe TRBD1 (5 bases). Germline values: CDR1 KGHSH, CDR2 LQKENI. The CDR3 is 14 amino acids. Between the trimmed V and J ends, which lost 2 bases and 5 bases, there was a span of 12 bases. In nucleotides, the CDR3 is TGTGCCAGCTCACCAAAAGGGCAGGGTGAGACCCAGTACTTC. This encodes CASSPKGQGETQYF.

The V gene is TRBV7-9, the J gene TRBJ2-5, with 8 bases identical to TRBD1. Germline V CDR1 and CDR2: SEHNR, FQNEAQ (reference sequence). The CDR3 is 16 amino acids. The J segment lost 5 bases and the V segment lost 2 bases, leaving 10 bases of the junction unmatched. The CDR3 protein is CASSLTNRQGQETQYF. CDR3 bases: TGTGCCAGCAGCTTAACAAACAGACAGGGGCAGGAGACCCAGTACTTC.

For this clone: Other DNA sequences of this sample code for an identical CDR3. The rearrangement joins TRBV21-1 to TRBJ1-2. TRBV21-1 is assigned pseudogene status. This CDR3 contains 11 residues. CDR3 residues: CARLTNYGYTF. CDR3 bases: TGTGCCAGACTTACTAACTATGGCTACACCTTT.

This chain joins TRBV3-1 (or the pseudogene TRBV3-2) and TRBJ1-5; 7 bases are a match to TRBD1. Trimming took 0 bases from V and 7 from J; bases not matched to a gene: 18. Germline V lookup: CDR1 LGHDT, CDR2 YNNKEL (reference sequence). The CDR3 extends over 19 amino acids. This CDR3 is CASSQEWVRQGRLLQPQHF. CDR3 nucleotide sequence: TGTGCCAGCAGCCAAGAGTGGGTCAGACAGGGTCGGCTATTACAGCCCCAGCATTTT.

This clone has a single count. Distinct nucleotide sequences in the sample also encode this CDR3. This chain uses TRBV5-4 with TRBJ1-1; 8 bases match TRBD1. The CDR3 has 14 residues. Germline V gene lookup returns CDR1 SGHNT and CDR2 YYREEE (reference sequence). J gave up 1 base and V 5 bases, and 4 bases lay outside the gene matches. The CDR3 protein is CASSLDRANTEAFF. The CDR3, as DNA: TGTGCCAGCAGTCTGGACAGGGCGAACACTGAAGCTTTCTTT.

The chain recombines TRBV6-5 with TRBJ2-7; TRBD1 agrees at 7 bases. In germline, CDR1 is MNHEY, CDR2 SVGAGI. Germline trimming cut 2 bases from V and 3 bases from J; bases unmatched to any gene: 7. The CDR3 consists of 15 residues. The CDR3 here is CASSYQTGKGYEQYF. CDR3 bases: TGTGCCAGCAGTTACCAGACAGGGAAGGGCTACGAGCAGTACTTC.

The chain is built from TRBV10-3 and TRBJ1-1, with 7 bases matching TRBD1. With V trimmed by 11 bases and J by 0 bases, 12 bases remained unmatched. This CDR3 comprises 15 residues. Germline CDR1 ENHRY, CDR2 SYGVKD. For the CDR3, the DNA is TGTGCCGCCGGGACAGAACAACCTTTGAACACTGAAGCTTTCTTT. Translated: CAAGTEQPLNTEAFF.

This chain joins TRBV6-5 and TRBJ1-2, with 7 nucleotides matching TRBD1. The germline CDR1 and CDR2 sequences are MNHEY and SVGAGI. With 5 bases clipped from V and 4 bases from J, the junction kept 10 bases outside the gene matches. There are 15 residues in the CDR3. The CDR3 reads CASSKRQGGAYGYTF. CDR3 bases: TGTGCCAGCAGTAAGAGACAGGGAGGCGCCTATGGCTACACCTTC.

The chain recombines TRBV11-3 with TRBJ2-7, with 7 nucleotides matching TRBD1. The V and J ends lost 0 bases and 2 bases, in that order; junction bases with no gene match: 10. Germline V gene sequence: CDR1 SGHNT, CDR2 YENEEA. The CDR3 length is 17 residues. CDR3 region: CASSLERGRDSTYEQYF. DNA of the CDR3: TGTGCCAGCAGCTTAGAGAGGGGCCGGGACAGCACCTACGAGCAGTACTTC.

The rearrangement uses TRBV5-1 and TRBJ1-1, with D unclear. This CDR3 comprises 15 residues. Per the germline V gene, CDR1 is SGHRS and CDR2 is YFSETQ. Trimming cost V 0 bases and J 1 base, with 10 bases left between them. Here the CDR3 reads CASSLEPLKNTEAFF. In DNA, the CDR3 is TGCGCCAGCAGCTTGGAGCCGCTGAAGAACACTGAAGCTTTCTTT.

The sample holds a few counts of this clone. The chain joins TRBV14 to TRBJ2-1, with a weak D call TRBD1 (6 bases). The CDR3 runs to 14 residues. The germline gives CDR1 SGHDN, CDR2 FVKESK. The V and J ends lost 4 bases and 0 bases respectively, with 7 bases between them. The CDR3 is CASSRTVSYNEQFF. The CDR3 region has the DNA TGTGCCAGCAGCCGGACAGTCTCCTACAATGAGCAGTTCTTC. The variable domain in full, with the rest retrieved from reference TRBV14 and TRBJ2-1, is EAGVTQFPSHSVIEKGQTVTLRCDPISGHDNLYWYRRVMGKEIKFLLHFVKESKQDESGMPNNRFLAERTGGTYSTLKVQPAELEDSGVYFCASSRTVSYNEQFFGPGTRLTVL.

The CDR3 DNA is TGTGCCAGCAGCCTCGGGAGGGACACCTCAAATCAGCCCCAGCATTTT. Translation gives CASSLGRDTSNQPQHF. The J gene is TRBJ1-5, the V gene TRBV28, with a possible D match to TRBD1 (6 bases). V lost 6 bases to trimming and J lost 4 bases, with 19 bases between them. The germline CDR1 and CDR2 sequences are MDHEN and SYDVKM. The CDR3 runs 16 residues.